These 24 T cell receptor beta chains share one sample of origin, sequenced in a study of blood T cell repertoires in COVID-19 (dated by TCRdb to 2020 to 2022). The library came from the immunoSEQ multiplex PCR assay. This is the immuneACCESS table as TCRdb keeps it, with only in-frame sequences that have V and J called. A part of the clones is gone; compared with another copy, unresolved V genes explain less than half, and the rest is unexplained. The sample yields hundreds of thousands of clones; approximately 86% were counted once. The ten largest clones add up to about 0.7% of the sample. What was sequenced was peripheral blood. These receptors all stem from a human donor in a cohort sampled during active COVID-19.

CDR3 residues: CASSYSRSIRGDTQYF. As DNA, the CDR3 is TGTGCCAGCAGTTACTCGAGGTCCATAAGGGGGGATACGCAGTATTTT. The rearrangement uses TRBV6-2 or TRBV6-3 and TRBJ2-3; tentatively, D is TRBD1 (6 bases). Trimming removed 0 bases at V and 6 bases at J, with 16 bases between. Germline loops: CDR1 MNHEY, CDR2 SVGEGT. The CDR3 has 16 amino acids.

V is TRBV12-3 or TRBV12-4 and J is TRBJ2-7, with D unclear. V was clipped by 3 bases and J by 8 bases, with 11 bases between them. This CDR3 is 12 amino acids long. The CDR3 reads CASSFVKFQQYF. CDR3 nucleotide sequence: TGTGCCAGCAGTTTTGTCAAATTTCAGCAGTACTTC.

The chain recombines TRBV4-1 with TRBJ2-1; 13 nucleotides line up with TRBD2. Germline V gives CDR1 MGHRA, CDR2 YSYEKL. This CDR3 has 17 residues. J lost 4 bases, V lost 1 base, and 4 bases had no gene match. This CDR3 reads CASSQGTSGGLYNEQFF. The DNA for the CDR3 is TGCGCCAGCAGCCAAGGGACTAGCGGGGGCCTTTACAATGAGCAGTTCTTC.

CDR3 sequence reads: CASSYKRGQSTDTQYF. The CDR3 coding sequence is TGTGCCAGCAGTTATAAGCGGGGGCAAAGCACAGATACGCAGTATTTT. The chain employs TRBV6-6 and TRBJ2-3, with 8 bases matching TRBD2. Unmatched junction bases numbered 5, after V lost 3 bases and J lost 0 bases. CDR1 and CDR2 (germline): MNHNY, SVGAGI (reference sequence). CDR3 length: 16 amino acids.

The chain combines TRBV7-6 with TRBJ1-1; D perhaps matches TRBD1 (5 bases). The CDR3 is 14 residues long. V was cut by 5 bases and J by 1 base, with 11 bases left in between. The V gene's germline CDR1 is SGHVS and CDR2 FNYEAQ. CDR3 nucleotides: TGTGCCAGCAGCACCCTTGGGGCGAACACTGAAGCTTTCTTT. This translates into CASSTLGANTEAFF. Full variable domain (missing parts from reference TRBV7-6 and TRBJ1-1): GAGVSQSPRYKVTKRGQDVALRCDPISGHVSLYWYRQALGQGPEFLTYFNYEAQQDKSGLPNDRFSAERPEGSISTLTIQRTEQRDSAMYRCASSTLGANTEAFFGQGTRLTVV.

The chain is built from TRBV7-9 and TRBJ1-1; 9 positions match TRBD1. The CDR3 is 14 residues long. After removal of 5 bases from V and 4 bases from J, the junction contained 5 bases not matched to a gene. Germline loops: CDR1 SEHNR, CDR2 FQNEAQ (reference sequence). The CDR3 DNA reads as TGTGCCAGCAGCCCGGGACAGGGTGGCACTGAAGCTTTCTTT. As protein: CASSPGQGGTEAFF.

This chain joins TRBV14 and TRBJ1-1, with D possibly being TRBD1 (6 bases). The CDR3 contains 13 residues. Trimming cost V 5 bases and J 5 bases, with 12 bases left between them. CDR1 SGHDN and CDR2 FVKESK come from the germline V gene. The CDR3 region is CASSNRVDTEAFF. CDR3 bases: TGTGCCAGCAGCAACAGGGTTGATACTGAAGCTTTCTTT.

The rearrangement joins TRBV6-5 to TRBJ1-2; 8 bases are shared with TRBD1. Germline V lookup: CDR1 MNHEY, CDR2 SVGAGI. The CDR3 loop spans 15 amino acids. The V gene end was trimmed by 6 bases and the J gene end by 2 bases; junction bases not matched to a gene: 8. The CDR3 protein is CASRTGVGANYGYTF. The CDR3, as DNA: TGTGCCAGCAGGACAGGGGTAGGGGCAAACTATGGCTACACCTTC.

The chain joins TRBV5-8 to TRBJ2-1; 8 bases fit TRBD1. CDR1 SGHTS and CDR2 YDEGEE come from the germline V gene. The CDR3 consists of 15 residues. With 5 bases clipped from V and 7 bases from J, the junction kept 11 bases outside the gene matches. CDR3 DNA: TGTGCCAGCAGGGGACCGGGACAGGCCTCGAATGAGCAGTTCTTC. Residues: CASRGPGQASNEQFF.

The genes are TRBV6-5 and TRBJ2-1; 10 bases line up with TRBD1. This CDR3 is built from 15 residues. The ends lost 6 bases at V and 4 bases at J; junction bases unmatched: 6. CDR1 is MNHEY, CDR2 SVGAGI, per germline. Written as DNA, the CDR3 is TGTGCCAGCAGCCGGGGACAGGGGAAATACAATGAGCAGTTCTTC. It yields the protein CASSRGQGKYNEQFF.

The V gene is TRBV19, the J gene TRBJ1-2; 7 nucleotides align to TRBD1. Germline CDR1 is LNHDA and CDR2 is SQIVND (reference sequence). Trimming took 5 bases from V and 6 from J; bases not matched to a gene: 9. This CDR3 has 14 amino acids. CDR3 sequence: CASSADREVHGYTF. The CDR3 DNA reads TGTGCCAGTAGTGCCGACAGGGAGGTTCATGGCTACACCTTC.

This clone was counted between two and nine times. The chain employs TRBV5-1 and TRBJ2-7; TRBD1 agrees at 9 bases. V shed 4 bases, J shed 7 bases, and the junction held 12 bases outside the gene matches. CDR1 is SGHRS, CDR2 YFSETQ, per germline. The CDR3 is made up of 15 amino acids. CDR3 coding DNA: TGCGCCAGCAGCACTGAAGTGGACAGGGGAAAAGAGCAGTACTTC. This gives the protein CASSTEVDRGKEQYF.

The chain links TRBV5-1 to TRBJ2-5, with D possibly being TRBD1 (5 bases). Looked up from germline, CDR1 is SGHRS and CDR2 is YFSETQ. The CDR3 consists of 14 residues. The V gene lost 0 bases and the J gene lost 5 bases, with 11 bases spanning the gap. DNA for the CDR3: TGCGCCAGCAGCTTGGAAGGGGATTGGGAGACCCAGTACTTC. Encoded protein: CASSLEGDWETQYF.

This chain uses TRBV27 with TRBJ2-5; a weak D match, TRBD2 (5 bases). The CDR3 length is 13 residues. Trimming took off 2 bases at V and 7 bases at J, with 11 bases between the two ends. Germline lookup yields CDR1 MNHEY and CDR2 SMNVEV (reference sequence). The CDR3 reads CASSLGELGTQYF. The CDR3 DNA reads TGTGCCAGCAGTTTAGGGGAGCTCGGGACCCAGTACTTC.

The rearrangement uses TRBV9 and TRBJ1-2; possible D gene TRBD1, 5 bases. This CDR3 contains 13 residues. Germline CDR1 and CDR2: SGDLS and YYNGEE. The V end was cut by 0 bases, the J end by 8 bases, with 11 bases between. The CDR3 region has the DNA TGTGCCAGCAGCGTAGTGGTCAACAGGGGCTACACCTTC. Translated, it gives CASSVVVNRGYTF. Combining the CDR3 with reference TRBV9 and TRBJ1-2 gives the whole variable domain DSGVTQTPKHLITATGQRVTLRCSPRSGDLSVYWYQQSLDQGLQFLIQYYNGEERAKGNILERFSAQQFPDLHSELNLSSLELGDSALYFCASSVVVNRGYTFGSGTRLTVV.

The chain carries TRBV28 and TRBJ2-7; D may be TRBD1 (6 bases). Germline lookup yields CDR1 MDHEN and CDR2 SYDVKM. V was cut by 4 bases and J by 2 bases, with 12 bases left in between. The CDR3 runs to 14 residues. The CDR3, as DNA: TGTGCCAGCAGTTCCGGGACAATGACCTACGAGCAGTACTTC. Protein: CASSSGTMTYEQYF. The variable domain in full, completed from reference TRBV28 and TRBJ2-7, reads DVKVTQSSRYLVKRTGEKVFLECVQDMDHENMFWYRQDPGLGLRLIYFSYDVKMKEKGDIPEGYSVSREKKERFSLILESASTNQTSMYLCASSSGTMTYEQYFGPGTRLTVT.

The chain combines TRBV5-6 with TRBJ1-2; 9 bases are shared with TRBD1. This CDR3 contains 15 residues. V shed 2 bases, J shed 7 bases, and the junction held 9 bases outside the gene matches. Germline-derived CDR1 and CDR2 are SGHDT and YYEEEE. The CDR3 DNA reads TGTGCCAGCAGCTTCAGGGACAGGGAGAGGGGTGGCTACACCTTC. It codes for CASSFRDRERGGYTF.

This clone was counted many times. The genes are TRBV7-2 and TRBJ1-1, with a tentative D call TRBD1 (6 bases). The V gene's germline CDR1 is SGHTA and CDR2 FQGNSA. The ends were cut back, 9 bases at V and 1 base at J, with 12 bases in the middle. The CDR3 has 13 amino acids. The CDR3 DNA is TGTGCCAGTACCGGACAGCCGAACACTGAAGCTTTCTTT. Protein: CASTGQPNTEAFF.

This rearrangement joins TRBV20-1 to TRBJ2-5; D unresolved. The CDR3 covers 14 residues. Germline-derived CDR1 and CDR2 are DFQATT and SNEGSKA (reference sequence). V lost 3 bases to trimming and J lost 5 bases, with 16 bases between them. The CDR3 DNA sequence: TGCAGTGCTAGTCTCGGCGGCTATGGGGAGACCCAGTACTTC. Its protein is CSASLGGYGETQYF.

V gene TRBV2 combines with J gene TRBJ1-2; D gene uncertain. Germline V gene sequence: CDR1 SNHLY, CDR2 FYNNEI. The CDR3 spans 14 residues. The V gene lost 10 bases and the J gene lost 7 bases, with 22 bases spanning the gap. The CDR3 bases are TGTGCCATCCTCAATTTCGGTAGAGGAGGTGGCTACACCTTC. As protein: CAILNFGRGGGYTF.

The chain couples TRBV5-1 to TRBJ2-3; no clear D gene. This CDR3 spans 12 amino acids. CDR1 and CDR2 from the germline V gene are SGHRS and YFSETQ. Trimming took off 4 bases at V and 4 bases at J, with 7 bases between the two ends. The DNA for the CDR3 is TGCGCCAGCAGCACCGAGGCAGATACGCAGTATTTT. Amino acid sequence: CASSTEADTQYF.

There are a few counts of this clone. This chain uses TRBV6-5 with TRBJ1-1; possible D gene TRBD1, 6 bases. This CDR3 is 15 amino acids long. Germline CDR1 and CDR2: MNHEY and SVGAGI. Trimming took off 2 bases at V and 4 bases at J, with 14 bases between the two ends. CDR3 in amino acids: CASSYTTGRGTEAFF. As DNA, the CDR3 is TGTGCCAGCAGTTACACGACAGGTCGCGGCACTGAAGCTTTCTTT.

The chain employs TRBV7-9 and TRBJ2-7; 8 positions agree with TRBD2. V was clipped by 10 bases and J by 3 bases; unmatched bases: 8. From germline, CDR1 is SEHNR and CDR2 FQNEAQ (reference sequence). CDR3 length: 13 residues. CDR3 amino acids: CATGGVASYEQYF. In DNA, the CDR3 is TGTGCCACCGGGGGGGTGGCCAGCTACGAGCAGTACTTC. The whole variable domain, filled in from reference TRBV7-9 and TRBJ2-7, reads DTGVSQNPRHKITKRGQNVTFRCDPISEHNRLYWYRQTLGQGPEFLTYFQNEAQLEKSRLLSDRFSAERPKGSFSTLEIQRTEQGDSAMYLCATGGVASYEQYFGPGTRLTVT.

This clone has only one observation. The J gene is TRBJ2-1, the V gene TRBV14; D possibly corresponds to TRBD1 (5 bases). Germline CDR1 reads SGHDN; CDR2 reads FVKESK. V lost 3 bases, J lost 4 bases, and 16 bases lay in between. This CDR3 comprises 16 residues. The CDR3 reads CASSHFATDNYNEQFF. The CDR3, as DNA: TGTGCCAGCAGCCATTTCGCGACAGATAATTACAATGAGCAGTTCTTC.